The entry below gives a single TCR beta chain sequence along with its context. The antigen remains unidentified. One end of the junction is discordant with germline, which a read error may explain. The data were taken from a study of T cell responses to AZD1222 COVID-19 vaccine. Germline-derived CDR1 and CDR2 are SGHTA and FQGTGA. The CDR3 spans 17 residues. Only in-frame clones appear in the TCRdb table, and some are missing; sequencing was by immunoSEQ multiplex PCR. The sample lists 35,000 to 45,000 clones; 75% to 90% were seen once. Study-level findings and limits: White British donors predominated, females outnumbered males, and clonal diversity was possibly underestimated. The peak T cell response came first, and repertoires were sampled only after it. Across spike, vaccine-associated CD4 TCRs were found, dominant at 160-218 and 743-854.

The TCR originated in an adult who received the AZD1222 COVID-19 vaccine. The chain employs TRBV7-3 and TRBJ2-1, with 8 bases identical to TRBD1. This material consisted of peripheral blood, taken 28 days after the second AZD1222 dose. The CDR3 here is CANSSVGTGVSYNEQFF. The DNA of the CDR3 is TGTGCCAACAGCTCAGTCGGGACAGGCGTCTCCTACAATGAGCAGTTCTTC.